This T cell receptor beta chain is from a study of shared T cell receptors in the human thymus. This clone was recorded once. The assay was immunoSEQ multiplex PCR, and TCRdb's table has in-frame clones only and misses some. Among hundreds of thousands of clones listed, approximately 95% were seen once. This receptor was taken from a human donor. Material for sequencing was thymocytes.

CDR3 DNA: TGCGCCAGCAGCTTCTTGGGCAGGGCTGGTGGCTACACCTTC. Its protein is CASSFLGRAGGYTF. V usage is TRBV5-1 and J usage is TRBJ1-2; TRBD1 might be the D (5 bases). V was pared by 2 bases and J by 7 bases, with 15 bases between. Germline values: CDR1 SGHRS, CDR2 YFSETQ. The CDR3 runs 14 residues. The whole variable domain, filled in from reference TRBV5-1 and TRBJ1-2, reads KAGVTQTPRYLIKTRGQQVTLSCSPISGHRSVSWYQQTPGQGLQFLFEYFSETQRNKGNFPGRFSGRQFSNSRSEMNVSTLELGDSALYLCASSFLGRAGGYTFGSGTRLTVV.